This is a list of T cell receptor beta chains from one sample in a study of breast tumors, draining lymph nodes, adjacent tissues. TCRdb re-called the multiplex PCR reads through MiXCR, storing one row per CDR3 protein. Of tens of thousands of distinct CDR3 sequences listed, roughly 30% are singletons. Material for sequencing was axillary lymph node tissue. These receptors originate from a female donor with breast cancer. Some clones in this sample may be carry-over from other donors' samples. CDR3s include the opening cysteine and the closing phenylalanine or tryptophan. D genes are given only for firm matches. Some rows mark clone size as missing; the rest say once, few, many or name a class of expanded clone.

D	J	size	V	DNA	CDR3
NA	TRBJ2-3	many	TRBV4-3	TGCGCCAGCAGCCAAGATTGGGGGACATCTAGCACAGATACGCAGTATTTT	CASSQDWGTSSTDTQYF
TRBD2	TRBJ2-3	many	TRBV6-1	TGTGCCAGCAGTGTGACAGGCCCTAGCGGGGTACCCACAGATACGCAGTATTTT	CASSVTGPSGVPTDTQYF
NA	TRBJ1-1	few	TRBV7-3	TGTGCCAGCAGCCAAAGCGGGGGGGGGACTGAAGCTTTCTTT	CASSQSGGGTEAFF
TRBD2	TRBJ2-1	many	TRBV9	TGTGCCAGCAGCGGGACTAGCGGGAGGGCCTACAATGAGCAGTTCTTC	CASSGTSGRAYNEQFF
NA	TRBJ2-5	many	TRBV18	TGTGCCAGCTCACCATCCCCTCGTGGAGGAGAGACCCAGTACTTC	CASSPSPRGGETQYF
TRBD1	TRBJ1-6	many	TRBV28	TGTGCCAGCAGTTCACTAGATGACAGGGGGCGTTCACCCCTCCACTTT	CASSSLDDRGRSPLHF
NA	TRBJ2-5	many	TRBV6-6	TGTGCCAGCAGTTCCGACGGGACACTACACTTC	CASSSDGTLHF
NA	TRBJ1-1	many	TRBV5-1	TGCGCCAGCAGCTTAAGGAGAAATGAAGCTTTCTTT	CASSLRRNEAFF
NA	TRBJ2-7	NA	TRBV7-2	TGTGCCAGCAGCCCCACCCCTAGTGTCTCCTACGAGCAGTACTTC	CASSPTPSVSYEQYF
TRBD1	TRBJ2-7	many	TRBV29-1	TGCAGCGTTGATATCACGGGACAGGGCTACGAGCAGTACTTC	CSVDITGQGYEQYF
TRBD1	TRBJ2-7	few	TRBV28	TGTGCCAGCAGCCGCACTCCCGGGACAGGGGGGTACGAGCAGTACTTC	CASSRTPGTGGYEQYF
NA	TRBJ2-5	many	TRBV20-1	TGCAGTGCTAGAGGTGGGAGACAGCGAACAGAGACCCAGTACTTC	CSARGGRQRTETQYF
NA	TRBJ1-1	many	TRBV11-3	TGTGCCAGCAGCTTATATGGGGTGGTAAACACTGAAGCTTTCTTT	CASSLYGVVNTEAFF
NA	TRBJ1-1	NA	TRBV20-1	TGCAGTGCTAGAGATCCAGGAGGCCCCGACACTGAAGCTTTCTTT	CSARDPGGPDTEAFF
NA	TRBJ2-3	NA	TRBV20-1	TGCAGTGCTAGATTGCCCAGACGGGCAGGTACGCAGTATTTT	CSARLPRRAGTQYF
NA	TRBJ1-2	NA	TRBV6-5	TGTGCCAGCAGTTACTCGATGGGACGGCCCTATGGCTACACCTTC	CASSYSMGRPYGYTF
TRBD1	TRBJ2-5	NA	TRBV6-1	TGTGCCAGCAGACCGACCTTTGACAGGGCAGAGACCCAGTACTTC	CASRPTFDRAETQYF
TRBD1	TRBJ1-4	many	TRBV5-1	TGCGCCAGCAGCCCCCTCAGGGGGCAGTACACAACTAATGAAAAACTGTTTTTT	CASSPLRGQYTTNEKLFF
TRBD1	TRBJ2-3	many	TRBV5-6	TGTGCCAGCACCGGATCGGACAGGTCGTATTCAGATACGCAGTATTTT	CASTGSDRSYSDTQYF
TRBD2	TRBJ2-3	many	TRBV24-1	TGTGCCACCGGAGGACTAGATATAGATACGCAGTATTTT	CATGGLDIDTQYF
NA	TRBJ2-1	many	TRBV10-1	TGCGCCTCGAGTCCTACCTCCTACAATGAGCAGTTCTTC	CASSPTSYNEQFF
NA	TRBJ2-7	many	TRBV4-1	TGCGCCAGCAGCTTTGACAGGAACTACGAGCAGTACTTC	CASSFDRNYEQYF
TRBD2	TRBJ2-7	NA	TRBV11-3	TGTGCCAGCAGCCGACTCAGCGGGAGGGTGGACTACGTGCAGTACTTC	CASSRLSGRVDYVQYF
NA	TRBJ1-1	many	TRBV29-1	TGCAGCGGATTAACTAGGAACACTGAAGCTTTCTTT	CSGLTRNTEAFF
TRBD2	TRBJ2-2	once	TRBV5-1	TGCGCCAGCAGCTCCGGACTAGCGGGAGGGCCGATCGGCACCGGGGAGCTGTTTTTT	CASSSGLAGGPIGTGELFF
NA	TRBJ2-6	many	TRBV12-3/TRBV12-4	TGTGCCAGCAGTTCTGTCCGTGGGGGAGGGGGCTCTGGGGCCAACGTCCTGACTTTC	CASSSVRGGGGSGANVLTF
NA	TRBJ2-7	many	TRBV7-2	TGTGCCAGCAGCTTAGTACAGGGAGGAGCCTACGAGCAGTACTTC	CASSLVQGGAYEQYF
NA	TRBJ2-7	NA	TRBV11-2	TGTGCTAGCAGCTTAGGAGCAGGGTATTCCTTCTACGAGCAGTACTTC	CASSLGAGYSFYEQYF
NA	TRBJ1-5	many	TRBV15	TGTGCCACCAGCAGTGAGGGGCTTAGCAATCAGCCCCAGCATTTT	CATSSEGLSNQPQHF
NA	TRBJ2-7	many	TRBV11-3	TGTGCCAGCAGCTACCTTCGGGACTCGCGTCCCATCGTTTCCTACGAGCAGTACTTC	CASSYLRDSRPIVSYEQYF
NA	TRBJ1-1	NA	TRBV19	TGTGCCAGTAGTATATCCTGGCAACGTGAAGCTTTCTTT	CASSISWQREAFF
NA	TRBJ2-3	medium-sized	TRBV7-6	TGTGCCAGCAGCTCACCAAACACAGATACGCAGTATTTT	CASSSPNTDTQYF
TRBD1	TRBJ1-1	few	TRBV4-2	TGTGCCAGCAGCCAGGGACAGGGTCTGGCTGAAGCTTTCTTT	CASSQGQGLAEAFF
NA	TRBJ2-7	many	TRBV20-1	TGCAGTGCTAGAGATCTCGACATTTACGAGCAGTACTTC	CSARDLDIYEQYF
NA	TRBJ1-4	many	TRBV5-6	TGTGCCAGCAGCAAGACCACTGTGGTGTATGAAAAACTGTTTTTT	CASSKTTVVYEKLFF
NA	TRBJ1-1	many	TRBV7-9	TGTGCCAGCCTGGAGTACACTGAAGCTTTCTTT	CASLEYTEAFF
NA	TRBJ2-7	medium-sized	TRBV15	TGTGCCACCAGCAGAGGGGGCGGCAAGGGCCCCTACGAGCAGTACTTC	CATSRGGGKGPYEQYF
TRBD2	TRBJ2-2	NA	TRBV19	TGTGCCAGTTCCTCCGGGAGCGGGGCCGGGGAGCTGTTTTTT	CASSSGSGAGELFF
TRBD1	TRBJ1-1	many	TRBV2	TGTGCCAGCAGTGAAAGGGGGGCAGGGGGCACTGAAGCTTTCTTT	CASSERGAGGTEAFF
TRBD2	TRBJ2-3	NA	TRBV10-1	TGCGCCAGCGGCATCTTCAGCGGGAGGTCGGATACGCAGTATTTT	CASGIFSGRSDTQYF
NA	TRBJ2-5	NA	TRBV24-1	TGTGCCACCAGTGAACCACGGGCAGAGGCCCAGTACTTC	CATSEPRAEAQYF
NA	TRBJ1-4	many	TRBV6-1	TGTGCCAGCAGTAGAAGTAATGAAAAACTGTTTTTT	CASSRSNEKLFF
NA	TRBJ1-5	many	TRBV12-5	TGTGCTAGTGGTTTGGTACAGGGTCAGCCCCAGCATTTT	CASGLVQGQPQHF
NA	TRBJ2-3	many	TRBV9	TGTGCCAGCAGCGTAGATTTCACAGATACGCAGTATTTT	CASSVDFTDTQYF
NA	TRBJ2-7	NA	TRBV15	TGTGCCACCAGCAGAGACAGAGCTGAGGGTTACGAGCAGTACTTC	CATSRDRAEGYEQYF